This TCR beta chain comes out of a study of immune characteristics of hereditary and idiopathic chronic pancreatitis. In terms of the full investigation: Local pancreatic immune cells and TCRbeta repertoires were profiled in hereditary and idiopathic chronic pancreatitis and were compared with control organ donor pancreases. The gDNA-based approach was chosen because it involved minimal in vitro experimental manipulation of pancreas-infiltrating T cells. TCRbeta sequencing included about five control pancreases, about 7 pancreases with hereditary chronic pancreatitis and about 6 pancreases with idiopathic chronic pancreatitis. Study-wide conclusions, independent of this receptor: Differences in Vbeta-Jbeta gene family usage, including TRBV10, TRBV19, TRBV23 and TRBV5, were found between hereditary and idiopathic chronic pancreatitis. Because patient tissue could be obtained only at the time of TPIAT, immune findings may have been influenced by differences in disease duration. Numbers of productive TCR rearrangements correlated positively with disease severity scores among some 13 chronic pancreatitis patients. Compared with controls, both chronic pancreatitis groups had significantly higher TCRbeta repertoire diversity and lower clonality. Chronic pancreatitis caused by alcohol use was excluded from the study.

To prepare the library, the immunoSEQ multiplex PCR assay was applied. From pancreatic genomic DNA, the TCRbeta CDR3 region and adjacent sequences were amplified and sequenced. Per the original workflow: Repertoire diversity was assessed as a mean normalized Shannon-Wiener index, and productive clonality and productive rearrangement counts were also measured. Control and chronic pancreatitis repertoire metrics were compared by means of the nonparametric Mann-Whitney U test. Shared clonotypes were defined as CDR3beta sequences with identical amino acid composition and length across subjects. This is the immuneACCESS table as TCRdb keeps it, with only in-frame sequences that have V and J called. A part of the clones is gone; compared with another copy, unresolved V genes explain less than half, and the rest is unexplained. V and J calls and clone size are those listed in that table; D and trimming were worked out from the DNA. Here the sample has over 1,500 clones; roughly four fifths occur a single time. Of the sample, roughly 48% falls within the top ten clones.

Chronic pancreatitis pancreas tissue was obtained from patients undergoing total pancreatectomy with islet autotransplantation (TPIAT). No known history of diabetes was present in the included chronic pancreatitis patients. For TCRbeta sequencing, genomic DNA was pulled straight from bulk pancreas tissue, skipping any T cell sorting. Pancreas tissues from patients and organ donors were collected consecutively at two US centers. For this clone: No antigen is known for it. No much larger clonotype is one base removed from it; base qualities were not supplied.

V lost 4 bases and J lost 0 bases; the stretch between them is 7 bases long. From cysteine to phenylalanine, the CDR3 is 13 amino acids long. Only CDR3 DNA remains: 39 bases, in frame from the first base. CDR1 and CDR2 are read off the germline V gene as MNHEY and SVGEGT. Recombination joined TRBV6-2 or TRBV6-3 with TRBJ2-7; a weak D assignment points to TRBD1 (5 bases agree). Sequencing was done on a sample of pancreas tissue with hereditary chronic pancreatitis. The TCR sequence derives from a human donor with chronic pancreatitis. The DNA sequence reads TGTGCCAGCAGTTGGGGCGTCTCCTACGAGCAGTACTTC. Its protein reads: CASSWGVSYEQYF.